The 21 T cell receptor beta chains below all came from one sample that was sequenced in a study of cytomegalovirus exposure and HLA in healthy donors. The PCR employed 60 Vbeta primers together with 13 Jbeta primers. Sequenced by immunoSEQ multiplex PCR; TCRdb stores in-frame clones only, minus some. Of about 190,000 clones listed, 65% to 90% are singletons. Input material: PBMCs. The receptors here all came from a man aged 35-49 years in good health and CMV-seropositive.

The chain is built from TRBV2 and TRBJ2-3; D might be TRBD2 (5 bases). The CDR3 is 13 residues long. Germline lookup yields CDR1 SNHLY and CDR2 FYNNEI. Trimming took off 6 bases at V and 6 bases at J, with 13 bases between the two ends. The CDR3 protein is CASSPPRRDTQYF. The CDR3 DNA reads as TGTGCCAGCAGCCCACCAAGGAGGGATACGCAGTATTTT.

This clone was detected a few times. V gene TRBV19 combines with J gene TRBJ1-1; 9 bases match TRBD1. The CDR3 covers 16 residues. The trim removed 7 bases at V and 5 bases at J, leaving 14 bases unmatched. Germline V CDR1 and CDR2: LNHDA, SQIVND (reference sequence). Here the CDR3 DNA reads TGTGCCAGTAAGCGGACAGGGGTTTTCTTGAGAACTGAAGCTTTCTTT. Translation: CASKRTGVFLRTEAFF. The variable domain in full, with the rest retrieved from reference TRBV19 and TRBJ1-1, is DGGITQSPKYLFRKEGQNVTLSCEQNLNHDAMYWYRQDPGQGLRLIYYSQIVNDFQKGDIAEGYSVSREKKESFPLTVTSAQKNPTAFYLCASKRTGVFLRTEAFFGQGTRLTVV.

The chain links TRBV7-9 to TRBJ1-2; 7 bases fit TRBD1. Per the germline V gene, CDR1 is SEHNR and CDR2 is FQNEAQ (reference sequence). With V trimmed by 3 bases and J by 6 bases, 10 bases remained unmatched. The CDR3 contains 15 residues. CDR3 sequence reads: CASSLASGTVHGYTF. The CDR3, as DNA: TGTGCCAGCAGCTTGGCCTCCGGGACAGTGCATGGCTACACCTTC. The full variable domain, completed using reference TRBV7-9 and TRBJ1-2, is DTGVSQNPRHKITKRGQNVTFRCDPISEHNRLYWYRQTLGQGPEFLTYFQNEAQLEKSRLLSDRFSAERPKGSFSTLEIQRTEQGDSAMYLCASSLASGTVHGYTFGSGTRLTVV.

Concerning this clone itself: A read error may produce the germline difference seen at one junction end. J is TRBJ2-2 and V is TRBV7-7, with D hard to call. The germline CDR1 and CDR2 sequences are SSHAT and FNYEAQ (reference sequence). The CDR3 extends over 14 amino acids. CDR3 sequence: CASSFEVDTGELFF. In nucleotides, the CDR3 is TGTGCTAGCAGCTTTGAGGTTGACACCGGGGAGCTGTTTTTT.

The rearrangement links TRBV11-3 to TRBJ2-1; a weak D match, TRBD1 (5 bases). The CDR3 sequence is 12 residues long. The germline V gene encodes CDR1 SGHNT and CDR2 YENEEA. Trimming took 10 bases from V and 2 from J, leaving 9 bases between them. CDR3 sequence reads: CAIATAYNEQFF. The CDR3 region has the DNA TGTGCCATTGCGACAGCCTACAATGAGCAGTTCTTC.

The chain carries TRBV11-3 and TRBJ2-6; 9 bases are a match to TRBD1. The CDR3 covers 18 residues. The junction had 6 bases not matched to a gene; V was cut back by 3 bases and J by 0 bases. The V gene's germline CDR1 is SGHNT and CDR2 YENEEA. In nucleotides, the CDR3 is TGTGCCAGCAGCTTCGATGGGACAGGGTCCTCTGGGGCCAACGTCCTGACTTTC. As protein: CASSFDGTGSSGANVLTF.

In this sample, this clone turned up once. Other DNA sequences in the same sample also yield this CDR3. The rearrangement joins TRBV6-5 to TRBJ2-1; a possible D gene is TRBD1 (6 bases). The CDR3 extends over 13 amino acids. Looked up from germline, CDR1 is MNHEY and CDR2 is SVGAGI. V lost 7 bases, J lost 4 bases, and 11 bases lay in between. This CDR3 is CASKGQSYNEQFF. DNA for the CDR3: TGTGCCAGCAAAGGACAGAGTTACAATGAGCAGTTCTTC.

The V gene is TRBV15, the J gene TRBJ2-5, with 8 bases matching TRBD1. The CDR3 length is 14 residues. The germline gives CDR1 LNHNV, CDR2 YYDKDF (reference sequence). V gave up 3 bases and J gave up 5 bases; unmatched junction bases: 5. The CDR3 is CATSSDRGRETQYF. CDR3 nucleotide sequence: TGTGCCACCAGCAGTGACAGGGGTAGGGAGACCCAGTACTTC. Supplemented by reference TRBV15 and TRBJ2-5, the full variable domain reads DAMVIQNPRYQVTQFGKPVTLSCSQTLNHNVMYWYQQKSSQAPKLLFHYYDKDFNNEADTPDNFQSRRPNTSFCFLDIRSPGLGDTAMYLCATSSDRGRETQYFGPGTRLLVL.

The rearrangement joins TRBV7-3 to TRBJ2-7; 9 bases line up with TRBD2. Germline CDR1 SGHTA, CDR2 FQGTGA. V lost 6 bases to trimming and J lost 0 bases; unmatched junction nucleotides: 3. The CDR3 is made up of 14 amino acids. CDR3 nucleotide sequence: TGTGCCAGCAGATCTAGCGGGACCTCCTACGAGCAGTACTTC. Its protein product is CASRSSGTSYEQYF.

V usage is TRBV7-8 and J usage is TRBJ1-1; D uncertain. Germline assignment: CDR1 SGHVS and CDR2 FQNEAQ. This CDR3 comprises 13 residues. Trimming stripped 5 bases from V and 1 base from J, with 8 bases between. The CDR3 reads CASSPVPNTEAFF. CDR3 nucleotide sequence: TGTGCCAGCAGCCCCGTTCCGAACACTGAAGCTTTCTTT.

The V gene is TRBV5-1, the J gene TRBJ1-2; a possible D gene is TRBD1 (6 bases). V was cut by 4 bases and J by 4 bases, with 8 bases left in between. The CDR3 spans 12 residues. Per germline, CDR1 SGHRS and CDR2 YFSETQ. The CDR3 loop is CASSPDSYGYTF. In nucleotides, the CDR3 is TGCGCCAGCAGCCCGGACAGCTATGGCTACACCTTC.

This chain joins TRBV27 and TRBJ1-5; possible D gene TRBD1, 6 bases. Germline V CDR1 and CDR2: MNHEY, SMNVEV (reference sequence). Trimming cost V 3 bases and J 7 bases, with 19 bases left between them. The length of the CDR3 is 16 residues. The CDR3 nucleotides are TGTGCCAGCAGTTTGTCTGGACAGCAAGCTAACCAGCCCCAGCATTTT. Protein: CASSLSGQQANQPQHF.

This clone came up once. The J gene is TRBJ2-7, the V gene TRBV9; 7 positions agree with TRBD1. Germline-derived CDR1 and CDR2 are SGDLS and YYNGEE. The CDR3 is 14 residues long. Germline trimming cut 2 bases from V and 2 bases from J; bases unmatched to any gene: 4. In DNA form, the CDR3 reads TGTGCCAGCAGCGTCGACAGGGTGACCTACGAGCAGTACTTC. This encodes CASSVDRVTYEQYF.

The chain employs TRBV9 and TRBJ2-1, with D tentatively TRBD1 (7 bases). Trimming removed 3 bases at V and 0 bases at J, with 19 bases between. Germline V gene lookup returns CDR1 SGDLS and CDR2 YYNGEE. The CDR3 extends over 18 amino acids. The CDR3 DNA reads as TGTGCCAGCAGCGCCCTCCCGGAGGGGGCGGGCTCCTACAATGAGCAGTTCTTC. This translates into CASSALPEGAGSYNEQFF.

V is TRBV6-1 and J is TRBJ2-7; D may be TRBD1 (5 bases). CDR3 size: 15 residues. V was pared by 6 bases and J by 5 bases, with 20 bases between. Germline V gene data show CDR1 as MNHNS and CDR2 as SASEGT. CDR3 sequence reads: CASRSQKAWGDEQYF. For the CDR3, the DNA is TGTGCCAGCAGATCTCAAAAGGCGTGGGGCGACGAGCAGTACTTC.

This clone came up a few times. J is TRBJ2-7 and V is TRBV5-1, with a possible D match to TRBD2 (6 bases). The CDR3 runs to 16 residues. The V gene lost 3 bases and the J gene lost 0 bases, with 16 bases spanning the gap. Per the germline V gene, CDR1 is SGHRS and CDR2 is YFSETQ. CDR3 nucleotides: TGCGCCAGCAGCTCATGGGGACTTAGGAGCTCCTACGAGCAGTACTTC. Its translation is CASSSWGLRSSYEQYF.

V is TRBV7-9 and J is TRBJ1-2, with D uncertain. CDR3 size: 15 residues. Germline-derived CDR1 and CDR2 are SEHNR and FQNEAQ (reference sequence). V was trimmed by 8 bases and J by 5 bases, leaving 21 bases between them. The CDR3 nucleotides read TGTGCCAGCGTCCCTGGCCCGCATATTTTATATGGCTACACCTTC. Amino acid sequence: CASVPGPHILYGYTF.

This clone was seen a single time. The rearrangement joins TRBV7-9 to TRBJ1-6; D is uncertain. Germline V gives CDR1 SEHNR, CDR2 FQNEAQ (reference sequence). The CDR3 has 14 amino acids. Trimming removed 0 bases at V and 10 bases at J, with 10 bases between. The CDR3 DNA sequence: TGTGCCAGCAGCTTAGCAGGTGCGGGGTCACCCCTCCACTTT. It encodes CASSLAGAGSPLHF.

The J gene is TRBJ2-7, the V gene TRBV28, with D tentatively TRBD1 (5 bases). Trimming shortened V by 7 bases and J by 5 bases, and 18 bases separated the two germline ends. CDR3 length equals 14 residues. The germline gives CDR1 MDHEN, CDR2 SYDVKM. The CDR3 loop reads CASKPRGSPNEQYF. The DNA of the CDR3 is TGTGCCAGCAAACCAAGGGGCTCTCCTAACGAGCAGTACTTC.

J is TRBJ1-2 and V is TRBV6-5; 8 bases line up with TRBD1. Looked up from germline, CDR1 is MNHEY and CDR2 is SVGAGI. This CDR3 has 15 amino acids. The V segment lost 5 bases and the J segment 2 bases; nucleotides outside the gene matches: 7. CDR3 protein: CASSTRQGTNYGYTF. The CDR3 DNA reads as TGTGCCAGCAGTACCCGACAGGGGACCAACTATGGCTACACCTTC.

This chain joins TRBV19 and TRBJ2-5, with a weak D call TRBD2 (5 bases). Germline CDR1 and CDR2: LNHDA and SQIVND (reference sequence). This CDR3 comprises 14 residues. The V end lost 3 bases, the J end lost 4 bases, and 12 bases lay between the germline ends. The CDR3 nucleotides are TGTGCCAGTAGTATTGGTCTAGCAAGAGAGACCCAGTACTTC. It yields the protein CASSIGLARETQYF.